This T cell receptor (beta chain) originates from a study of tumor and adjacent non-tumor tissue in lung cancer. The library came from three nested PCR rounds adapted from ARM-PCR protocols. Each CDR3 protein is one row after TCRdb ran MiXCR on the multiplex PCR reads. The repertoire holds more than 85,000 distinct CDR3 sequences, with under 65% as singletons. No cell sorting was done before RNA was extracted from the tissue. Distant lung tissue was collected more than 3 cm away from the tumor edge. Germline V gene lookup returns CDR1 MDHEN and CDR2 SYDVKM. Trimming took off 4 bases at V and 3 bases at J, with 15 bases between the two ends. This CDR3 has 16 residues.

The sequencing input was distant non-tumor lung tissue. The rearrangement joins TRBV28 to TRBJ1-4; D not resolved. The receptor comes from a man in his fifties or sixties with non-small cell lung cancer. CDR3 DNA: TGTGCCAGCAGTTCCCCGACATCGTCATCTAATGAAAAACTGTTTTTT. Translating it yields CASSSPTSSSNEKLFF. Full variable domain (outside the CDR3, taken from reference TRBV28 and TRBJ1-4): DVKVTQSSRYLVKRTGEKVFLECVQDMDHENMFWYRQDPGLGLRLIYFSYDVKMKEKGDIPEGYSVSREKKERFSLILESASTNQTSMYLCASSSPTSSSNEKLFFGSGTQLSVL.